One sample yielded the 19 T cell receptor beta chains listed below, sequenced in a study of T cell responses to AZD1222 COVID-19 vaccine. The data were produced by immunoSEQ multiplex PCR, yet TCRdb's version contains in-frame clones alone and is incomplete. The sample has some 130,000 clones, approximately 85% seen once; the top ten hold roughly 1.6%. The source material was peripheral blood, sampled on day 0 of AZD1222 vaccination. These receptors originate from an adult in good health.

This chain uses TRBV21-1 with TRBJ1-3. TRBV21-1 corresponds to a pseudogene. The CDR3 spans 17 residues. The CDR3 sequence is CASSKGLPRGIGNTIYF. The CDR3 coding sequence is TGTGCCAGCAGCAAAGGCCTCCCGCGAGGGATTGGAAACACCATATATTTT.

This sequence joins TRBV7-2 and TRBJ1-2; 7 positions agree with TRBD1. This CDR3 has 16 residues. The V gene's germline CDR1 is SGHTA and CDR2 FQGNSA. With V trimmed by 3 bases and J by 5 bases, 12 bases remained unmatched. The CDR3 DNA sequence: TGTGCCAGCAGCTTCCAAAGGGGGCGCAGGGGGTATGGCTACACCTTC. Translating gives CASSFQRGRRGYGYTF.

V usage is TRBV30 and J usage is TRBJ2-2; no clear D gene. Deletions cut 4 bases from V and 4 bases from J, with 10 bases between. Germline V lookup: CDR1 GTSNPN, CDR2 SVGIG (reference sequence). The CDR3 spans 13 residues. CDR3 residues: CAWKSQVTGELFF. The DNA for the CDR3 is TGTGCCTGGAAAAGTCAGGTCACCGGGGAGCTGTTTTTT.

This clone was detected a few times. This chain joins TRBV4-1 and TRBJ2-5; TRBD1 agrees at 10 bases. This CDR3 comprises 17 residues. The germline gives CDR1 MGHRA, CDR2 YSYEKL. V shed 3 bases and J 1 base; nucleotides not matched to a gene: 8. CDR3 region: CASSHRDRGRTQETQYF. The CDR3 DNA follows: TGCGCCAGCAGCCACCGAGACAGGGGGCGAACCCAAGAGACCCAGTACTTC.

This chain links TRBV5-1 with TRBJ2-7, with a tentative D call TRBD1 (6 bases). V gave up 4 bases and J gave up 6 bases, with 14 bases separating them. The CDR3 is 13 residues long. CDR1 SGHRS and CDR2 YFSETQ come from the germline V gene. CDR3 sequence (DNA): TGCGCCAGCAGCACCCGGGACACCTCCGAGCAGTACTTC. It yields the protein CASSTRDTSEQYF.

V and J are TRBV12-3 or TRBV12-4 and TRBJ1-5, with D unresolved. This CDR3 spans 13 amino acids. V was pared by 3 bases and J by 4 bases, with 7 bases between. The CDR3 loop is CASSFGRNQPQHF. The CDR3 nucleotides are TGTGCCAGCAGTTTCGGCAGAAATCAGCCCCAGCATTTT.

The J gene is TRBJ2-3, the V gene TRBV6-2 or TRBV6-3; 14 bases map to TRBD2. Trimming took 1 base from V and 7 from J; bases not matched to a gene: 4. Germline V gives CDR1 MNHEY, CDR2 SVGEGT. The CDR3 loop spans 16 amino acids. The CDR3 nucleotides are TGTGCCAGCAGTTACTGGGGACTAGCGGGAGCAAATACGCAGTATTTT. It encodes CASSYWGLAGANTQYF.

The CDR3: CAWTGAVNEKLFF. DNA of the CDR3: TGTGCCTGGACAGGGGCGGTTAATGAAAAACTGTTTTTT. This chain uses TRBV30 with TRBJ1-4; maybe TRBD1 (6 bases). Between the trimmed V and J ends, which lost 4 bases and 4 bases, there was a span of 10 bases. Germline V gene sequence: CDR1 GTSNPN, CDR2 SVGIG (reference sequence). The CDR3 length is 13 residues.

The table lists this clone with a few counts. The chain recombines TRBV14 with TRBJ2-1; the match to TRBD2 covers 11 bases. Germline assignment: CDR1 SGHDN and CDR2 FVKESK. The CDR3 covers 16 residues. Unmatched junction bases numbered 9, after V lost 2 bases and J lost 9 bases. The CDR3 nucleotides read TGTGCCAGCAGCCAAAGTAATAGCGGGAGGGGTGGTGAGCAGTTCTTC. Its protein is CASSQSNSGRGGEQFF.

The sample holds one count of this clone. In DNA form, the CDR3 reads TGTGCCAGCAGCCGTGGCCAGTCGAGCAATCAGCCCCAGCATTTT. Its translation is CASSRGQSSNQPQHF. This rearrangement joins TRBV5-8 to TRBJ1-5, with D uncertain. This CDR3 is 15 amino acids long. V lost 4 bases, J lost 1 base, and 12 bases lay in between. Germline CDR1 SGHTS, CDR2 YDEGEE.

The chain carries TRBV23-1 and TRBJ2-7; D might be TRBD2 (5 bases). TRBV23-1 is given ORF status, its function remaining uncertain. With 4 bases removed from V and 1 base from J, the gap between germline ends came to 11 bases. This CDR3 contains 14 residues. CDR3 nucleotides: TGCGCCAGCAGTCGAGGCGGGCGTTCCTACGAGCAGTACTTC. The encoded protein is CASSRGGRSYEQYF.

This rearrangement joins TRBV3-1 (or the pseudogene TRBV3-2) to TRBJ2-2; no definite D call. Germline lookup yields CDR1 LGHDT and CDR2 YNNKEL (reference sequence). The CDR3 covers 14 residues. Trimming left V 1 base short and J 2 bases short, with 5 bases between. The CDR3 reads CASSQGPNTGELFF. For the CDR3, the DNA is TGTGCCAGCAGCCAAGGGCCAAACACCGGGGAGCTGTTTTTT.

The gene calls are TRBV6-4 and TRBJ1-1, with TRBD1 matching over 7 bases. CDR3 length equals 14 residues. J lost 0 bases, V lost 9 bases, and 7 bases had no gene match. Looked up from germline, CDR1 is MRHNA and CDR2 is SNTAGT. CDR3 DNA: TGTGCCAGGCCGGGCAGGGGGATGAACACTGAAGCTTTCTTT. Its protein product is CARPGRGMNTEAFF.

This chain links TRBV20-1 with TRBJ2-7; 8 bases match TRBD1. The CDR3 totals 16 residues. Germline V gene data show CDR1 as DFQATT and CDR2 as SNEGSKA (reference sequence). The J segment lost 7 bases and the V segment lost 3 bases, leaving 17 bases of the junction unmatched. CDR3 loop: CSASIPPGQGSREQYF. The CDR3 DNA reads TGCAGTGCTAGTATTCCGCCCGGACAGGGCAGTAGGGAGCAGTACTTC.

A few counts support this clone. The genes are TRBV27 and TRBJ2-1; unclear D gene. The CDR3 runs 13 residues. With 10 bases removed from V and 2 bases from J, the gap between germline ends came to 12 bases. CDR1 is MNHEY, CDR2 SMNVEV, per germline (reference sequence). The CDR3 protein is CATSLGTYNEQFF. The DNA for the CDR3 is TGTGCCACCTCCCTGGGGACCTACAATGAGCAGTTCTTC.

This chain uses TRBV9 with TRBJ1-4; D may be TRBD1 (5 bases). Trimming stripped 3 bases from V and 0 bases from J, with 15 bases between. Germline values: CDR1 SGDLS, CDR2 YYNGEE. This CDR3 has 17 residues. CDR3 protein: CASSAGTASTTNEKLFF. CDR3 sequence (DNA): TGTGCCAGCAGCGCCGGGACTGCTAGTACAACTAATGAAAAACTGTTTTTT.

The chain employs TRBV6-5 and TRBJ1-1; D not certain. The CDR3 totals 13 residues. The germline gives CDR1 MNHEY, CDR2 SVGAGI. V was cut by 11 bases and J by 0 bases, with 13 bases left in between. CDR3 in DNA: TGTGCCGGACGTAGTCACCTGAACACTGAAGCTTTCTTT. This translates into CAGRSHLNTEAFF.

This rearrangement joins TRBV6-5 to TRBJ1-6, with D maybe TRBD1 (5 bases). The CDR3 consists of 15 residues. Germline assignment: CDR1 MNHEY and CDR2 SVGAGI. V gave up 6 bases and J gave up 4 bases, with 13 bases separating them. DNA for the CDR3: TGTGCCAGCAGGGGTAGTGGGGGATATAATTCACCCCTCCACTTT. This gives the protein CASRGSGGYNSPLHF.

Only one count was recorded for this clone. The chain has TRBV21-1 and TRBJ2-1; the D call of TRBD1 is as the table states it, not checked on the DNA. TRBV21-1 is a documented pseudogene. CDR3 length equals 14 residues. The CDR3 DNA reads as TGTGCCAGCAGCAGCGGGACAGACTACAATGAGCAGTTCTTC. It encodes CASSSGTDYNEQFF.